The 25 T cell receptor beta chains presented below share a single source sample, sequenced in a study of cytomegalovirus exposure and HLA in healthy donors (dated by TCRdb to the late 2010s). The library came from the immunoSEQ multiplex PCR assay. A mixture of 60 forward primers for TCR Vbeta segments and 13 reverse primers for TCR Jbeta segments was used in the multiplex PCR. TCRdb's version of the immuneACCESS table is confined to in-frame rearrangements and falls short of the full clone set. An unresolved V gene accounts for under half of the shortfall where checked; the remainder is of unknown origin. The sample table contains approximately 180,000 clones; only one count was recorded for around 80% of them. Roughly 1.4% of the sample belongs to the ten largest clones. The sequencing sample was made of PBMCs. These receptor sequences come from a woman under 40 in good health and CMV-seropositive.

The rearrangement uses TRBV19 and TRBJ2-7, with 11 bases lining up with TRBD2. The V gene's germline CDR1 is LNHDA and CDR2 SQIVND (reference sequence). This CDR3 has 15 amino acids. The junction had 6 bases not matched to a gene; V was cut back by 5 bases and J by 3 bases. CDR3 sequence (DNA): TGTGCCAGTAGTCCTCAGGGACTAGCGGACTACGAGCAGTACTTC. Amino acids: CASSPQGLADYEQYF.

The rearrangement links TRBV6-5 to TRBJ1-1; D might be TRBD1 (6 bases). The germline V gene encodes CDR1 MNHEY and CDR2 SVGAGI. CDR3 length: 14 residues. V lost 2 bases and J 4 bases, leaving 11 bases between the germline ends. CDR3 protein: CASSYAGEGTEAFF. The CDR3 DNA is TGTGCCAGCAGTTACGCAGGGGAGGGCACTGAAGCTTTCTTT.

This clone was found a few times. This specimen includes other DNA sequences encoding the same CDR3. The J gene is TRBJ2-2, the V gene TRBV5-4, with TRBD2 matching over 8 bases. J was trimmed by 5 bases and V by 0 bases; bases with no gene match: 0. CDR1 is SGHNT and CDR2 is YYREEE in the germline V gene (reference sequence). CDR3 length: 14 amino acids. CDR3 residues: CASSLAGGTGELFF. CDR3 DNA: TGTGCCAGCAGCTTGGCGGGAGGGACCGGGGAGCTGTTTTTT.

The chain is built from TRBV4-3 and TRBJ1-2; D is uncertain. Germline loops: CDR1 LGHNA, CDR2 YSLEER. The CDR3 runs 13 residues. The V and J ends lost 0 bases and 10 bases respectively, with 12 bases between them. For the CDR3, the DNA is TGCGCCAGCAGCCAAGAAAATCCCTCTCCCTACACCTTC. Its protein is CASSQENPSPYTF.

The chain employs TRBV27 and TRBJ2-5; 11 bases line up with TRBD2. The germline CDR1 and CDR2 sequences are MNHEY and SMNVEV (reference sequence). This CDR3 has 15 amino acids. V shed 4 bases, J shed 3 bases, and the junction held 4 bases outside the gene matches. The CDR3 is CASSSGTSGKETQYF. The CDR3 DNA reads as TGTGCCAGCAGTTCCGGGACTAGCGGAAAAGAGACCCAGTACTTC.

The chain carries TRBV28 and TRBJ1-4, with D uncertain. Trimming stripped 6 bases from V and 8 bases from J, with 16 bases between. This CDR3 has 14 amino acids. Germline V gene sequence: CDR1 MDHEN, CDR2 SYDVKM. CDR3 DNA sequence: TGTGCCAGCAGCCTCGGACTCCGCGCGGAAAAACTGTTTTTT. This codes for CASSLGLRAEKLFF.

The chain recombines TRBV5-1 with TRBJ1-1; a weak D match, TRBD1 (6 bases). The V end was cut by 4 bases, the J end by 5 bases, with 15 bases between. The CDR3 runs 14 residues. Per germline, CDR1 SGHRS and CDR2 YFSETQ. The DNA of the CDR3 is TGCGCCAGCAGCAGTGCAGGGGTTAGAACTGAAGCTTTCTTT. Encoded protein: CASSSAGVRTEAFF.

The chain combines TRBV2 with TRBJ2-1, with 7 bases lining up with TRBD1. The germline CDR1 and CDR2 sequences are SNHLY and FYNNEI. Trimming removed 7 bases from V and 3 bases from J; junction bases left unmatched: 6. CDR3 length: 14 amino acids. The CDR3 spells CASMTPGGYNEQFF. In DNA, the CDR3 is TGTGCCAGCATGACGCCAGGGGGCTACAATGAGCAGTTCTTC.

The CDR3 DNA is TGTGCCAGTAGTATGGGTTCGGACAGGGCAGCCCCTGAAGCTTTCTTT. As protein: CASSMGSDRAAPEAFF. The chain uses TRBV19 and TRBJ1-1; TRBD1 aligns across 8 bases. Germline V gene lookup returns CDR1 LNHDA and CDR2 SQIVND (reference sequence). This CDR3 is built from 16 residues. V gave up 3 bases and J gave up 6 bases; unmatched junction bases: 12.

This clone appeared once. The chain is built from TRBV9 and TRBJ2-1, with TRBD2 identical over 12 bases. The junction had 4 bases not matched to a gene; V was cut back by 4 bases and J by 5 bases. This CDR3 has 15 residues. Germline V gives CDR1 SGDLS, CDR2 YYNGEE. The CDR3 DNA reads TGTGCCAGCAGCTCGCGACTAGCGGGAGACAATGAGCAGTTCTTC. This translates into CASSSRLAGDNEQFF.

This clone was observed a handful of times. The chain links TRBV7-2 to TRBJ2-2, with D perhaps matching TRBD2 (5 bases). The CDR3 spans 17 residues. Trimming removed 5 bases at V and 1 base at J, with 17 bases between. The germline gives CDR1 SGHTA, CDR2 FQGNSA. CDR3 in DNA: TGTGCCAGCAGCCCGCAGGTCGGGGTGATGAACACCGGGGAGCTGTTTTTT. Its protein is CASSPQVGVMNTGELFF.

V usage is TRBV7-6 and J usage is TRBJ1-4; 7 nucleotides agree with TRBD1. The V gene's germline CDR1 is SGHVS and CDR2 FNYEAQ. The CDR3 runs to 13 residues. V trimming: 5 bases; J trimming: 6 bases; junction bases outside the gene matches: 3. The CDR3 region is CASSADRDEKLFF. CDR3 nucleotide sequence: TGTGCCAGCAGCGCAGACAGGGATGAAAAACTGTTTTTT.

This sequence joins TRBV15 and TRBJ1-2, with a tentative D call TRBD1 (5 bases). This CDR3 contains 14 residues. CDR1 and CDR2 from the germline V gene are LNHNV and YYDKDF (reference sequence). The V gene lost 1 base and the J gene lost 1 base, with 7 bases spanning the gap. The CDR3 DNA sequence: TGTGCCACCAGCAGAGGGGGCTTTAACTATGGCTACACCTTC. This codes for CATSRGGFNYGYTF.

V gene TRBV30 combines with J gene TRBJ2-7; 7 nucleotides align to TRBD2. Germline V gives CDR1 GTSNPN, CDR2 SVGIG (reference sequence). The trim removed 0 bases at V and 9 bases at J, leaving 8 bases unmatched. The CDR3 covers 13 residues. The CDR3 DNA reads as TGTGCCTGGAGTGTGTGGGAGGGCCGACGGCAGTACTTC. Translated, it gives CAWSVWEGRRQYF.

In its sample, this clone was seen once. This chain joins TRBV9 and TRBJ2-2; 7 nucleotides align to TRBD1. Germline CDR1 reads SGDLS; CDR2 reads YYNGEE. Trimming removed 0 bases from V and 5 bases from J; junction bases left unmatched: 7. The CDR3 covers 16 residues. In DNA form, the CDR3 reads TGTGCCAGCAGCGTAGCTGAGGGGGCGAGAACCGGGGAGCTGTTTTTT. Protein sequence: CASSVAEGARTGELFF.

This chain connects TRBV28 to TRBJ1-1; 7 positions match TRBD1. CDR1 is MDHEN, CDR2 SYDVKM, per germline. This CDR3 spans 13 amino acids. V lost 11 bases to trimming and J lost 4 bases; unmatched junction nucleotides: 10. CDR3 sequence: CAALRDSLTEAFF. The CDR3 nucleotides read TGTGCCGCTCTCCGGGACAGTCTCACTGAAGCTTTCTTT.

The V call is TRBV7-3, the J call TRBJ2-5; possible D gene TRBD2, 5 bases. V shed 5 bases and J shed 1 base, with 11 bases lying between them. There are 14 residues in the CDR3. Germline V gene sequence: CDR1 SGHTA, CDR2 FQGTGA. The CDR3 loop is CASSREGLQETQYF. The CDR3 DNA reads TGTGCCAGCAGCCGAGAGGGTCTCCAAGAGACCCAGTACTTC.

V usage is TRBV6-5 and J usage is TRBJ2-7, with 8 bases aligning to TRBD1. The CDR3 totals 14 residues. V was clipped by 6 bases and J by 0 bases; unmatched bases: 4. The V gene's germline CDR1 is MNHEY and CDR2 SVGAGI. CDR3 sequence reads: CASSRQGSSYEQYF. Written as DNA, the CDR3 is TGTGCCAGCAGCCGACAGGGGAGCTCCTACGAGCAGTACTTC.

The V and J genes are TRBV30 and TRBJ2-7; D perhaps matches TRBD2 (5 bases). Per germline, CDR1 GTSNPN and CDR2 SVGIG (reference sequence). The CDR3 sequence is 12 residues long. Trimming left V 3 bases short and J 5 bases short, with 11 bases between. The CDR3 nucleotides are TGTGCCTGGAGCCCTAGCTTCCACGAGCAGTACTTC. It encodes CAWSPSFHEQYF. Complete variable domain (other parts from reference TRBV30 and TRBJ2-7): SQTIHQWPATLVQPVGSPLSLECTVEGTSNPNLYWYRQAAGRGLQLLFYSVGIGQISSEVPQNLSASRPQDRQFILSSKKLLLSDSGFYLCAWSPSFHEQYFGPGTRLTVT.

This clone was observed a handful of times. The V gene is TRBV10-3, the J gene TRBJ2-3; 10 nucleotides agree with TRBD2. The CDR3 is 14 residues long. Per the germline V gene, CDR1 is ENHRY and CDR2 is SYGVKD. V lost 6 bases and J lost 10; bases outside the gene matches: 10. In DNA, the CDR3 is TGTGCCATCAGACCCGGGACTAGCGAGGGGTCGCAGTATTTT. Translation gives CAIRPGTSEGSQYF.

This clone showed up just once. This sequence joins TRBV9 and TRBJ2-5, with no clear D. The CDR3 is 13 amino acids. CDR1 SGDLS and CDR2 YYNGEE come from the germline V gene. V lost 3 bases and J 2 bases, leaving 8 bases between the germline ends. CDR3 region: CASSARGQETQYF. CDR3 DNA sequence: TGTGCCAGCAGCGCCCGAGGACAAGAGACCCAGTACTTC.

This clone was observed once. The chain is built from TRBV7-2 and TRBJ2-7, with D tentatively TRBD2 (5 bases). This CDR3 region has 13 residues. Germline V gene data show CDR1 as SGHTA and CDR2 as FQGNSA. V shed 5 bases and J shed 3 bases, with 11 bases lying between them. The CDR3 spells CASSHGVLYEQYF. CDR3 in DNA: TGTGCCAGCAGCCACGGGGTACTCTACGAGCAGTACTTC.

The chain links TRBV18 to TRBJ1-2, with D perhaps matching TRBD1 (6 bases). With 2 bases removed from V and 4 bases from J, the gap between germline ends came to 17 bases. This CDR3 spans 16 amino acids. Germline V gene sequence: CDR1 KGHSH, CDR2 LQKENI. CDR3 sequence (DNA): TGTGCCAGCTCACCATCCGGACAGACCTCCTCCTATGGCTACACCTTC. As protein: CASSPSGQTSSYGYTF. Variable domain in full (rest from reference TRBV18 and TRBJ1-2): NAGVMQNPRHLVRRRGQEARLRCSPMKGHSHVYWYRQLPEEGLKFMVYLQKENIIDESGMPKERFSAEFPKEGPSILRIQQVVRGDSAAYFCASSPSGQTSSYGYTFGSGTRLTVV.

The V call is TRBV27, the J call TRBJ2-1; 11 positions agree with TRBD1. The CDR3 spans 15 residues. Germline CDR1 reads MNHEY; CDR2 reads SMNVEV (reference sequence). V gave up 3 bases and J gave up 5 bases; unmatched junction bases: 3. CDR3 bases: TGTGCCAGCAGTTTTTTGGGACAGGGGGACAATGAGCAGTTCTTC. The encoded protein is CASSFLGQGDNEQFF.

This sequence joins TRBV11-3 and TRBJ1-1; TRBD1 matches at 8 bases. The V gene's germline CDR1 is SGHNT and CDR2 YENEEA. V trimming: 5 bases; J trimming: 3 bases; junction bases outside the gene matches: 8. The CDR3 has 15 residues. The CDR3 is CASSKQGVSYTEAFF. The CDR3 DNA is TGTGCCAGCAGCAAACAGGGGGTGAGTTACACTGAAGCTTTCTTT.